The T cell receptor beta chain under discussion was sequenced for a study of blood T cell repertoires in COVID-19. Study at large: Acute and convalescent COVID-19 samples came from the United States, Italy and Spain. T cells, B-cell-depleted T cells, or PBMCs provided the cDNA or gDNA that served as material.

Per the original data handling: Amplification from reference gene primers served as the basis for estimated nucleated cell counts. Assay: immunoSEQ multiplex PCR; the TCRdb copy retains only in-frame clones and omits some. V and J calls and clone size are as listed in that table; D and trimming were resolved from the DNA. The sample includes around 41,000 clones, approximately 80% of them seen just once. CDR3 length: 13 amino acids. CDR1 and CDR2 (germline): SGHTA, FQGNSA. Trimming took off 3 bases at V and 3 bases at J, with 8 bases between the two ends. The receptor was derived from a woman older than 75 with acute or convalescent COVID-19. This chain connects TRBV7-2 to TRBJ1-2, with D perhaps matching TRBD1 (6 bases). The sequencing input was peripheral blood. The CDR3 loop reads CASSLRTDYGYTF. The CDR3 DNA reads TGTGCCAGCAGCTTGCGGACAGACTATGGCTACACCTTC. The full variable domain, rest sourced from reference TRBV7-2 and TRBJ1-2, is GAGVSQSPSNKVTEKGKDVELRCDPISGHTALYWYRQSLGQGLEFLIYFQGNSAPDKSGLPSDRFSAERTGGSVSTLTIQRTQQEDSAVYLCASSLRTDYGYTFGSGTRLTVV.